This is a list of T cell receptor beta chains from one sample in a study of human T cells and chemical hapten exposure. TCRdb independently ran MiXCR on the RACE reads; one entry per CDR3 protein. The sample gives under 300,000 distinct CDR3 sequences, roughly 8.9% of which show up once; about 2.1% is in the top ten. The sequences come from whole blood, collected in connection with sensitization to the hapten diphenylcyclopropenone (DPC). These TCRs come from a woman aged 40 to 50 with alopecia areata. Some clones in this sample may be carry-over from other donors' samples. The CDR3 runs from the conserved cysteine through the conserved F or W. D genes are given only for firm matches. Size is stated for part of the rows, as once, few or many counts, or as a class when the clone is expanded.

>TRBD2|TRBJ2-1|NA|TRBV28
TGTGCCAGCAGTTTAGGTGGCCTAGCGGGAGGGTACAATGAGCAGTTCTTC
CASSLGGLAGGYNEQFF
>NA|TRBJ1-5|few|TRBV28
TGTGCCAGCAGTATACCGCGAGGTAGCCATAATCAGCCCCAGCATTTT
CASSIPRGSHNQPQHF
>NA|TRBJ2-6|few|TRBV7-9
TGTGCCAGCAGCTTAGGGCAGATCTCCTCTGGGGCCAACGTCCTGACTTTC
CASSLGQISSGANVLTF
>NA|TRBJ1-3|many|TRBV7-2
TGTGCCAGCAGCTTTGGCAGGGAGGCTGGAAACACCATATATTTT
CASSFGREAGNTIYF
>TRBD1|TRBJ2-1|many|TRBV12-3/TRBV12-4
TGTGCCAGCAGCCACCGGCAGGGGGCCTACAATGAGCAGTTCTTC
CASSHRQGAYNEQFF
>NA|TRBJ2-7|many|TRBV20-1
TGCAGTGCTAGTGTCGCGACAGGTTTCTACGAGCAGTACTTC
CSASVATGFYEQYF
>TRBD2|TRBJ2-2|NA|TRBV7-9
TGTGCCAGCAGCTTAGTTCGTGCGACTAGCTCAACCGGGGAGCTGTTTTTT
CASSLVRATSSTGELFF
>NA|TRBJ1-1|few|TRBV2
TGTGCCAGCAGTGGGGCTGTGAACACTGAAGCTTTCTTT
CASSGAVNTEAFF
>NA|TRBJ1-1|NA|TRBV3-1
TGTGCCAGCAGCCAAGGCGGACCTCAGGGCACTGAAGCTTTCTTT
CASSQGGPQGTEAFF
>NA|TRBJ1-1|NA|TRBV24-1
TGTGCCACCAGTGAAAGGGCGGACACTGAAGCTTTCTTT
CATSERADTEAFF
>TRBD2|TRBJ2-1|few|TRBV28
TGTGCCAGCATAACCGGGAGGGCCCACAATGAGCAGTTCTTC
CASITGRAHNEQFF
>NA|TRBJ2-1|few|TRBV4-3
TGCGCCAGCAGCCAGGACCTGAAGAATGAGCAGTTCTTC
CASSQDLKNEQFF
>TRBD2|TRBJ2-7|few|TRBV7-6
TGTGCCACCTCCCCCGGGGGTAGCGGGGGGTACGAGCAGTACTTC
CATSPGGSGGYEQYF
>NA|TRBJ1-1|few|TRBV6-6
TGTGCCAGCAGTTACGGAGACACCCCTGAAGCTTTCTTT
CASSYGDTPEAFF
>NA|TRBJ2-4|few|TRBV11-2
TGTGCCAGCAGCCCCTCCTTCGTTCAGTACTTC
CASSPSFVQYF
>TRBD2|TRBJ2-1|few|TRBV6-5
TGTGCCAGCAGCTTCCGACTAGCATATTACAATGAGCAGTTCTTC
CASSFRLAYYNEQFF